The next 26 T cell receptor beta chains were all read from a single sample in a study of T-cell reconstitution after alpha-beta-depleted transplantation in children (dated by TCRdb to about 2016). In the paper's terms, the treatment or condition label means: allogeneic hematopoietic cell transplantation with graft depleted of TCRalphabeta T cells and CD19 B cells. The method was PCR. Sequenced using an Illumina HiSeq 2500. TCR library preparation used molecular barcoding, with unique molecular identifiers applied to normalize quantification of the TCRbeta repertoire. In-frame beta chains were kept once TCRdb had trimmed the public reads at Q25 with fastp and called clones with MiXCR. Each CDR3 protein appears once, grouped with its most common genes and DNA. The sample data list approximately 490,000 distinct CDR3 sequences, and over 9.5% of these were observed just once. Around 2.2% of the sample rests with the top ten.

Material: PBMCs, obtained before TCRalphabeta/CD19-depleted stem cell transplant. Receptor source: a child between 2 and 9 years old with inherited bone marrow failure, due to receive a stem cell transplant.

This clonotype occurred many times. The chain uses TRBV20-1 and TRBJ2-1; perhaps TRBD2 as D (6 bases). Trimming shortened V by 7 bases and J by 2 bases, and 12 bases separated the two germline ends. The CDR3 spans 13 residues. CDR1 DFQATT and CDR2 SNEGSKA come from the germline V gene (reference sequence). In nucleotides, the CDR3 is TGCAGTGTGATTCCGGGGGCCTACAATGAGCAGTTCTTC. It codes for CSVIPGAYNEQFF.

This clonotype was counted at least ten times. The chain is built from TRBV20-1 and TRBJ2-7; D unresolved. CDR3 length: 15 residues. V dropped 6 bases and J dropped 2 bases, with 20 bases sitting between them. Germline values: CDR1 DFQATT, CDR2 SNEGSKA (reference sequence). The DNA of the CDR3 is TGCAGTGCGACTGAGAGGCCCGAACCTCCCTACGAGCAGTACTTC. Translation: CSATERPEPPYEQYF.

This clonotype has ten or more counts. This chain uses TRBV6-5 with TRBJ2-2; 11 bases line up with TRBD2. There are 16 residues in the CDR3. CDR1 and CDR2 from the germline V gene are MNHEY and SVGAGI. V shed 2 bases and J 6 bases; nucleotides not matched to a gene: 5. The DNA for the CDR3 is TGTGCCAGCAGTTACGGCTTACTAGCGGGAGCCGGGGAGCTGTTTTTT. Amino acid sequence: CASSYGLLAGAGELFF.

This clonotype was detected ten times or more. The V gene is TRBV6-1, the J gene TRBJ2-7; 8 bases match TRBD2. The CDR3 consists of 15 residues. CDR1 and CDR2 from the germline V gene are MNHNS and SASEGT. J gave up 6 bases and V 2 bases, and 9 bases lay outside the gene matches. CDR3 sequence reads: CASSEHGLALVEQYF. CDR3 DNA sequence: TGTGCCAGCAGTGAACACGGACTAGCTCTTGTCGAGCAGTACTTC.

This clonotype was seen only a few times. The chain couples TRBV12-3 or TRBV12-4 to TRBJ2-5, with 12 nucleotides matching TRBD2. Losses at the gene ends were 5 bases for V and 5 bases for J; bases not matched to a gene: 9. There are 16 residues in the CDR3. The CDR3 nucleotides read TGTGCCAGCAGTCCCCAGCTAGCGGGAGGGATGGAGACCCAGTACTTC. Its protein is CASSPQLAGGMETQYF.

In its sample, this clonotype was seen many times. This chain uses TRBV11-3 with TRBJ2-3, with D possibly being TRBD1 or TRBD2 (5 bases each). CDR3 size: 12 residues. Germline V gives CDR1 SGHNT, CDR2 YENEEA. V was trimmed by 5 bases and J by 8 bases, leaving 11 bases between them. The CDR3 DNA reads TGTGCCAGCAGCCCACGTGGGGGTACGCAGTATTTT. It specifies CASSPRGGTQYF. The entire variable domain, with the rest obtained from reference TRBV11-3 and TRBJ2-3, is as follows: EAGVVQSPRYKIIEKKQPVAFWCNPISGHNTLYWYLQNLGQGPELLIRYENEEAVDDSQLPKDRFSAERLKGVDSTLKIQPAELGDSAVYLCASSPRGGTQYFGPGTRLTVL.

This clonotype was counted many times. The chain is built from TRBV29-1 and TRBJ2-7; D not resolved. The CDR3 contains 14 residues. The V end was cut by 5 bases, the J end by 3 bases, with 17 bases between. Germline V gene lookup returns CDR1 SQVTM and CDR2 ANQGSEA. For the CDR3, the DNA is TGCAGCGTTCCCGGCTCCATCAAGGTCTACGAGCAGTACTTC. This sequence encodes CSVPGSIKVYEQYF.

This clonotype was picked up a small number of times. The V call is TRBV5-1, the J call TRBJ2-3; 7 nucleotides match TRBD2. This CDR3 contains 16 residues. Trimming cost V 0 bases and J 5 bases; bases outside gene matches: 9. Germline lookup yields CDR1 SGHRS and CDR2 YFSETQ. This chain's CDR3 is CASSLGGGSNIDTQYF. The CDR3 nucleotides are TGCGCCAGCAGCTTGGGAGGCGGGAGTAACATAGATACGCAGTATTTT.

V and J are TRBV6-2 or TRBV6-3 and TRBJ2-7; D not certain. CDR1 and CDR2 from the germline V gene are MNHEY and SVGEGT. V lost 2 bases and J 3 bases, leaving 11 bases between the germline ends. This CDR3 comprises 14 residues. CDR3 protein: CASSYRPLNYEQYF. In DNA, the CDR3 is TGTGCCAGCAGTTACCGCCCCCTCAACTACGAGCAGTACTTC.

The CDR3 DNA follows: TGTGCCAGCTCACCACCGTCTGGGGGATCCTACGAGCAGTACTTC. As protein: CASSPPSGGSYEQYF. The rearrangement joins TRBV18 to TRBJ2-7; TRBD1 or TRBD2 may be the D gene (5 bases each). With 0 bases removed from V and 1 base from J, the gap between germline ends came to 10 bases. Germline-derived CDR1 and CDR2 are KGHSH and LQKENI. CDR3 size: 15 residues.

In this sample, this clonotype turned up many times. The chain joins TRBV27 to TRBJ2-1; 11 bases are a match to TRBD2. Unmatched junction bases numbered 4, after V lost 6 bases and J lost 3 bases. The CDR3 sequence is 15 residues long. Germline V lookup: CDR1 MNHEY, CDR2 SMNVEV (reference sequence). The CDR3 here is CASSRTSGRYNEQFF. The CDR3 nucleotides are TGTGCCAGCAGCCGGACTAGCGGGCGCTACAATGAGCAGTTCTTC.

Ten or more counts support this clonotype. This chain links TRBV2 with TRBJ2-2; 10 bases match TRBD2. V trimming: 7 bases; J trimming: 1 base; junction bases outside the gene matches: 6. Germline assignment: CDR1 SNHLY and CDR2 FYNNEI. The CDR3 is made up of 16 amino acids. CDR3 residues: CASIGLAALNTGELFF. CDR3 DNA: TGTGCCAGCATTGGACTAGCGGCTTTGAACACCGGGGAGCTGTTTTTT. Looking up the rest from reference TRBV2 and TRBJ2-2 gives the full variable domain: EPEVTQTPSHQVTQMGQEVILRCVPISNHLYFYWYRQILGQKVEFLVSFYNNEISEKSEIFDDQFSVERPDGSNFTLKIRSTKLEDSAMYFCASIGLAALNTGELFFGEGSRLTVL.

At least ten counts were recorded for this clonotype. V usage is TRBV7-2 and J usage is TRBJ1-6; D may be TRBD1 (6 bases). In germline, CDR1 is SGHTA, CDR2 FQGNSA. The CDR3 covers 15 residues. The ends were cut back, 5 bases at V and 6 bases at J, with 14 bases in the middle. Here the CDR3 reads CASSPGQPFNSPLHF. The CDR3 coding sequence is TGTGCCAGCAGCCCAGGACAGCCTTTTAATTCACCCCTCCACTTT. Full variable domain (missing parts from reference TRBV7-2 and TRBJ1-6): GAGVSQSPSNKVTEKGKDVELRCDPISGHTALYWYRQSLGQGLEFLIYFQGNSAPDKSGLPSDRFSAERTGGSVSTLTIQRTQQEDSAVYLCASSPGQPFNSPLHFGNGTRLTVT.

This clonotype was counted ten times or more. This chain uses TRBV20-1 with TRBJ2-7; TRBD1 matches at 8 bases. The junction had 8 bases not matched to a gene; V was cut back by 4 bases and J by 3 bases. Germline-derived CDR1 and CDR2 are DFQATT and SNEGSKA (reference sequence). There are 14 residues in the CDR3. For the CDR3, the DNA is TGCAGTGCTAACCGGGACAGGTCTAGCTACGAGCAGTACTTC. Amino acids: CSANRDRSSYEQYF.

Points on this clonotype: Given a much more abundant clone one base away, this may be a read error. V gene TRBV24-1 combines with J gene TRBJ2-2, with D unresolved. The germline V gene has CDR1 KGHDR and CDR2 SFDVKD. Trimming took off 0 bases at V and 6 bases at J, with 10 bases between the two ends. The CDR3 loop spans 15 amino acids. This CDR3 reads CATSDLPGAAGELFF. In nucleotides, the CDR3 is TGTGCCACCAGTGATTTGCCAGGCGCGGCCGGGGAGCTGTTTTTT.

There are many counts of this clonotype. This chain connects TRBV6-5 to TRBJ2-1; D gene ambiguous. The CDR3 is 14 residues long. V gave up 2 bases and J gave up 7 bases, with 12 bases separating them. Germline lookup yields CDR1 MNHEY and CDR2 SVGAGI. In DNA, the CDR3 is TGTGCCAGCAGTTACATGAACGGCGAGAATGAGCAGTTCTTC. Translation gives CASSYMNGENEQFF.

The table lists this clonotype with many counts. The chain combines TRBV4-2 with TRBJ1-1, with unresolved D. Germline lookup yields CDR1 LGHNA and CDR2 YNFKEQ. The CDR3 is made up of 14 amino acids. Trimming pared 0 bases from V and 8 bases from J, leaving 13 bases between. CDR3 sequence reads: CASSQDLGGSEAFF. The CDR3 nucleotides are TGTGCCAGCAGCCAAGATCTCGGCGGATCCGAAGCTTTCTTT.

This clonotype occurred many times. The chain couples TRBV6-5 to TRBJ2-5; 8 nucleotides align to TRBD2. V shed 0 bases and J 0 bases; nucleotides not matched to a gene: 3. The CDR3 covers 16 residues. CDR1 is MNHEY, CDR2 SVGAGI, per germline. The CDR3 DNA reads TGTGCCAGCAGTTACTCGGGACTAGTGAACCAAGAGACCCAGTACTTC. This translates into CASSYSGLVNQETQYF.

This clonotype was counted many times. V usage is TRBV5-6 and J usage is TRBJ1-2; D not certain. Germline values: CDR1 SGHDT, CDR2 YYEEEE. The CDR3 extends over 15 amino acids. Trimming left V 2 bases short and J 7 bases short, with 18 bases between. CDR3 nucleotide sequence: TGTGCCAGCAGCTTTGGACGGGCTTGGGGAAGTGGCTACACCTTC. Translation: CASSFGRAWGSGYTF.

This chain uses TRBV7-9 with TRBJ2-6; D gene unclear. CDR1 SEHNR and CDR2 FQNEAQ come from the germline V gene (reference sequence). This CDR3 region has 16 residues. Trimming cost V 5 bases and J 1 base, with 12 bases left between them. The CDR3 region has the DNA TGTGCCAGCAGCACGTCTCGGTCGTCTGGGGCCAACGTCCTGACTTTC. It encodes CASSTSRSSGANVLTF.

The gene calls are TRBV4-2 and TRBJ2-7; D may be TRBD2 (7 bases). Germline V lookup: CDR1 LGHNA, CDR2 YNFKEQ. Trimming took off 1 base at V and 7 bases at J, with 17 bases between the two ends. The CDR3 is 15 residues long. CDR3 sequence (DNA): TGTGCCAGCAGCCAAGGGTTGGGGGGGCCCCTGGAGCAGTACTTC. This codes for CASSQGLGGPLEQYF.

With respect to this clonotype: A much larger clone lies a single base off, so this may be a read error. V and J are TRBV7-2 and TRBJ2-7; D gene unclear. Germline V gives CDR1 SGHTA, CDR2 FQGNSA. The CDR3 sequence is 13 residues long. CDR3 region: CASSLRNPYDQYF. The CDR3 nucleotides are TGTGCCAGCAGCTTACGGAATCCCTACGACCAGTACTTC. The whole variable domain, remainder taken from reference TRBV7-2 and TRBJ2-7, is GAGVSQSPSNKVTEKGKDVELRCDPISGHTALYWYRQSLGQGLEFLIYFQGNSAPDKSGLPSDRFSAERTGGSVSTLTIQRTQQEDSAVYLCASSLRNPYDQYFGPGTRLTVT.

This clonotype was detected a few times. This sequence joins TRBV20-1 and TRBJ2-3; 13 nucleotides line up with TRBD2. From germline, CDR1 is DFQATT and CDR2 SNEGSKA (reference sequence). V trimming: 3 bases; J trimming: 3 bases; junction bases outside the gene matches: 3. The CDR3 length is 15 residues. The CDR3 nucleotides are TGCAGTGCTAGCACTAGCGGGAGGGCTACAGATACGCAGTATTTT. Its translation: CSASTSGRATDTQYF.

In its sample, this clonotype was seen many times. J is TRBJ2-1 and V is TRBV11-2, with D uncertain. Germline V CDR1 and CDR2: SGHAT, FQNNGV. The CDR3 consists of 16 residues. With 1 base removed from V and 11 bases from J, the gap between germline ends came to 21 bases. The CDR3: CASSLAGTPRGLQQFF. The CDR3 region has the DNA TGTGCCAGCAGCTTAGCAGGAACGCCCCGTGGGTTGCAGCAGTTCTTC.

In this sample, this clonotype turned up a few times. This chain uses TRBV29-1 with TRBJ1-3; D not resolved. V lost 0 bases and J 0 bases, leaving 12 bases between the germline ends. This CDR3 comprises 16 residues. The germline V gene has CDR1 SQVTM and CDR2 ANQGSEA. In DNA, the CDR3 is TGCAGCGTTGAAGATCTCAGGTTAAGCTCTGGAAACACCATATATTTT. Amino acids: CSVEDLRLSSGNTIYF.

This clonotype has at least ten counts. V gene TRBV7-9 combines with J gene TRBJ2-1; 14 nucleotides align to TRBD2. Per the germline V gene, CDR1 is SEHNR and CDR2 is FQNEAQ (reference sequence). J lost 0 bases, V lost 4 bases, and 2 bases had no gene match. The CDR3 has 17 residues. As DNA, the CDR3 is TGTGCCAGCAGCTCCGGGACTAGCGGGAGCTCCTACAATGAGCAGTTCTTC. It yields the protein CASSSGTSGSSYNEQFF.